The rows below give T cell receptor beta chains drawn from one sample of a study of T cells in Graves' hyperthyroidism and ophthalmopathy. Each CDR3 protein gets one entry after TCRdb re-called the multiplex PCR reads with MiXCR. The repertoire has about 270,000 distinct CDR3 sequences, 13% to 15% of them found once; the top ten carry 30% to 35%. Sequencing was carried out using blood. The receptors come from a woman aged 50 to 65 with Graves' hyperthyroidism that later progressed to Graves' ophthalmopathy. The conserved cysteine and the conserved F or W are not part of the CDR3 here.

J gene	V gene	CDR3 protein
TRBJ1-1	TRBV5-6	ASSWGDWTEAF
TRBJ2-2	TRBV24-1	ATSDPGQGTTGELF
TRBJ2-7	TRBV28	ASSSGGRYEQY
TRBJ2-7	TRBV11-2	ASSWNYEQY
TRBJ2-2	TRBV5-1	ASSPGLQNTGELF
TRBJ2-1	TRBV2	ASSDRRAGGGYNEQF
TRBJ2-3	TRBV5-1	ASSPGIGGPSTDTQY
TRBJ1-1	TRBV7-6	ASSLVYGGSTEAF
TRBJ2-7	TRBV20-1	SATASSSEEQY
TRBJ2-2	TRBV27	ASSLRGGTGELF
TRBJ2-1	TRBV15	ATTSGRPISYNEQF
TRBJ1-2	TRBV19	ASSIGRYLYGYT
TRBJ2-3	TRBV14	ASSHWDYTDTQY
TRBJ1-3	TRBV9	ASSAGHRANSGNTIY
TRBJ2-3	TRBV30	AWRVTTRSADTQY
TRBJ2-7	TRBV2	ASKKHPSYEQY
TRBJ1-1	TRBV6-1	ASSSTRSHTEAF
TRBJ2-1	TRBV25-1	ASSGASNNEQF
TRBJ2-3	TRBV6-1	ASRVPRGASTDTQY
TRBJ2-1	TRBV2	ASSESRPKQF
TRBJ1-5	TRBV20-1	SARTGNNQPQH
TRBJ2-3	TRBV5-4	ASSSSPDRGDTQY
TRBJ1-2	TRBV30	AWSWGPGTNYGYT
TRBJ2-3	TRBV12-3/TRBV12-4	ASSFGGSTDTQY
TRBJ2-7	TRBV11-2	ASSTPLAGGLEQY
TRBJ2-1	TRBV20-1	SAREGGSYPYNEQF
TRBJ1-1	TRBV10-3	AISEGTSNTEAF
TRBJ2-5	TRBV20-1	SARDPRDWETQY
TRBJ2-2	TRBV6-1	ASRGTGGTGELF
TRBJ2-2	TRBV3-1	ASSQDPTVGELF
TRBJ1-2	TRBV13	ASSSGTGNYGYT